The entry below describes one T cell receptor (beta chain). The junction does not match germline at one end; this may be a read error. This entry comes from a study of shared clonotypes between healthy human individuals. For the study at large: Donors, aged 18 to 49, were a couple of women and a few men.

Germline V lookup: CDR1 SSHAT, CDR2 FNYEAQ (reference sequence). The CDR3 extends over 13 amino acids. Deep-level running was used for the assay. Evenly divided among several immunoSEQ plates was the genomic DNA of each subset. Some clones are missing from TCRdb's copy, which holds only in-frame ones; the method was immunoSEQ multiplex PCR. Among 450,000 to 500,000 clones, about 79% were seen once, and the ten largest hold roughly 13%. The specimen was PBMCs. The chain is built from TRBV7-7 and TRBJ2-2, with D maybe TRBD1 (6 bases). The receptor's source is a woman in her 40s in good health. Some clones in this sample may be carry-over from other donors' samples. The CDR3 bases are TGTGCTAGCAGAGGACAGTTATCCGGGGAGCTGTTTTTT. Protein sequence: CASRGQLSGELFF.